This record covers a single T cell receptor beta chain. The assay was immunoSEQ multiplex PCR, and TCRdb's table has in-frame clones only and misses some. The top ten clones hold roughly 7% of a sample with roughly 160,000 clones, roughly 90% of them seen once. Adults between roughly 18 and 95 years of age took part from under 25 US areas. This specimen comes from a study of blood T cell repertoires in COVID-19. This CDR3 is built from 15 residues. CDR1 and CDR2 (germline): SGHTA, FQGNSA. Trimming stripped 4 bases from V and 7 bases from J, with 17 bases between. The sequencing sample was made of PBMCs or T cells enriched from blood (not recorded which). The sequence derives from a woman aged 45-65 years who had recovered from COVID-19. The rearrangement joins TRBV7-2 to TRBJ1-5; D perhaps matches TRBD1 (5 bases). Here the CDR3 reads CASSSRSTQGQPQHF. The CDR3 nucleotides are TGTGCCAGCAGCTCCCGAAGCACCCAGGGACAGCCCCAGCATTTT.